This T cell receptor beta chain was retrieved from a study of blood T cells in healthy people across ages. Findings of the study overall: Calculation of diversity from one million T cells yielded estimates considered to be underestimates. Correlation between TCR beta diversity and naive T cell percentage was strong.

It was with a sample-barcoded 5' primer and a J-beta primer mix that a second PCR of roughly 7 to 12 cycles was run. TCRdb re-called the 5' RACE reads through MiXCR, storing one row per CDR3 protein. Among about 1 million distinct CDR3 sequences listed, 35% to 55% were seen once. The CDR3 has 16 residues. Germline assignment: CDR1 MNHEY and CDR2 SVGEGT. This clonotype was seen once. Its antigen is still unknown. An end of the junction does not agree with germline; a read error may underlie this. The V gene is TRBV6-2 or TRBV6-3, the J gene TRBJ2-5; 8 nucleotides agree with TRBD2. The specimen sequenced was blood. The sequence was collected from a woman in her sixties in good health. The CDR3 region has the DNA TGTACCAGCAGTCTTTCGGGAGCGGGAGCGGAAGAGACCCAGTACTTC. Translating gives CTSSLSGAGAEETQYF.